The 22 T cell receptor beta chains given below trace back to one sample, sequenced in a study of molecular identifiers for immune sequencing clone quantification. From the PCR reads, TCRdb called clonotypes with MiXCR, one entry per CDR3 protein. The table shows a few hundred thousand distinct CDR3 sequences, with 24% occurring only once. Sequenced material: naive CD8+ T cells from blood, with Jurkat cell RNA spiked in. Stated subset: FACS-sorted CD8+CD4-CCR7+CD45RA+ naive T cells. The receptors shown here come from a human donor in good health. Some libraries in this study had Jurkat cell RNA spiked in.

This clonotype has a count of ten or more. The CDR3 sequence: CASSVEGQQETQYF. The CDR3 DNA reads as TGTGCCAGCAGCGTAGAAGGCCAACAAGAGACCCAGTACTTC. The J gene is TRBJ2-5, the V gene TRBV9; D gene uncertain. Per germline, CDR1 SGDLS and CDR2 YYNGEE. V lost 0 bases and J 2 bases, leaving 8 bases between the germline ends. The CDR3 length is 14 residues. Looking up the rest from reference TRBV9 and TRBJ2-5 gives the full variable domain: DSGVTQTPKHLITATGQRVTLRCSPRSGDLSVYWYQQSLDQGLQFLIQYYNGEERAKGNILERFSAQQFPDLHSELNLSSLELGDSALYFCASSVEGQQETQYFGPGTRLLVL.

This clonotype was seen a handful of times. The chain combines TRBV18 with TRBJ2-7, with D possibly matching TRBD1 (6 bases). The CDR3 runs 13 residues. CDR1 and CDR2 from the germline V gene are KGHSH and LQKENI. V lost 6 bases and J lost 6, with 15 bases in between. CDR3 protein: CASSPTGIGEQYF. CDR3 DNA sequence: TGTGCCAGCTCGCCTACAGGGATTGGCGAGCAGTACTTC. The whole variable domain, filled in from reference TRBV18 and TRBJ2-7, reads NAGVMQNPRHLVRRRGQEARLRCSPMKGHSHVYWYRQLPEEGLKFMVYLQKENIIDESGMPKERFSAEFPKEGPSILRIQQVVRGDSAAYFCASSPTGIGEQYFGPGTRLTVT.

This clonotype was found many times. The V gene is TRBV5-1, the J gene TRBJ2-5, with 8 bases aligning to TRBD2. The CDR3 extends over 15 amino acids. The junction had 6 bases not matched to a gene; V was cut back by 4 bases and J by 1 base. The germline V gene has CDR1 SGHRS and CDR2 YFSETQ. CDR3 loop: CASSLLSGSQETQYF. CDR3 in DNA: TGCGCCAGCAGCCTCCTAAGCGGGAGCCAAGAGACCCAGTACTTC. Looking up the rest from reference TRBV5-1 and TRBJ2-5 gives the full variable domain: KAGVTQTPRYLIKTRGQQVTLSCSPISGHRSVSWYQQTPGQGLQFLFEYFSETQRNKGNFPGRFSGRQFSNSRSEMNVSTLELGDSALYLCASSLLSGSQETQYFGPGTRLLVL.

This clonotype was counted only a few times. The chain carries TRBV29-1 and TRBJ1-4; D not certain. Trimming removed 5 bases at V and 8 bases at J, with 9 bases between. CDR1 and CDR2 from the germline V gene are SQVTM and ANQGSEA. CDR3 length: 11 residues. CDR3 in DNA: TGCAGCGTTCCCTCTGGGGAAAAACTGTTTTTT. Protein: CSVPSGEKLFF.

A single count supports this clonotype. The CDR3, as DNA: TGTGCCAGCAGCCCCCCCCGTGGAAACATTCAGTACTTC. Translating gives CASSPPRGNIQYF. The rearrangement links TRBV7-9 to TRBJ2-4; D remains unclear. V was shortened by 5 bases and J by 6 bases, with 11 bases between the two germline ends. This CDR3 comprises 13 residues. The germline V gene has CDR1 SEHNR and CDR2 FQNEAQ (reference sequence). The full variable domain, with the rest looked up from reference TRBV7-9 and TRBJ2-4, is DTGVSQNPRHKITKRGQNVTFRCDPISEHNRLYWYRQTLGQGPEFLTYFQNEAQLEKSRLLSDRFSAERPKGSFSTLEIQRTEQGDSAMYLCASSPPRGNIQYFGAGTRLSVL.

The V and J genes are TRBV4-2 and TRBJ2-7; a weak D match, TRBD2 (6 bases). Trimming pared 10 bases from V and 6 bases from J, leaving 22 bases between. This CDR3 comprises 14 residues. The germline gives CDR1 LGHNA, CDR2 YNFKEQ. CDR3 nucleotides: TGTGCCAACAGACAAGGACTAACCTACTTCGAGCAGTACTTC. Translated: CANRQGLTYFEQYF.

This clonotype has a handful of counts. J is TRBJ2-7 and V is TRBV5-5, with TRBD1 matching over 7 bases. V shed 5 bases and J 4 bases; nucleotides not matched to a gene: 12. This CDR3 has 15 residues. Germline CDR1 reads SGHKS; CDR2 reads YYEKEE (reference sequence). CDR3 sequence: CASRDPGQKHYEQYF. The CDR3 DNA follows: TGTGCCAGCAGAGACCCGGGACAGAAACATTACGAGCAGTACTTC.

The chain combines TRBV7-9 with TRBJ2-1; 8 bases agree with TRBD1. J gave up 6 bases and V 8 bases, and 9 bases lay outside the gene matches. The CDR3 spans 14 residues. Per the germline V gene, CDR1 is SEHNR and CDR2 is FQNEAQ (reference sequence). The CDR3 reads CASCHGTGRNEQFF. DNA for the CDR3: TGTGCCAGCTGCCACGGGACAGGTCGCAATGAGCAGTTCTTC.

This clonotype was counted at least ten times. CDR3 region: CASSLADRVPFYGYTF. CDR3 coding DNA: TGTGCCAGCAGCCTCGCCGACAGGGTCCCCTTCTATGGCTACACCTTC. The chain uses TRBV14 and TRBJ1-2, with TRBD1 matching over 7 bases. From germline, CDR1 is SGHDN and CDR2 FVKESK. Trimming took 4 bases from V and 4 from J; bases not matched to a gene: 12. This CDR3 is built from 16 residues.

Regarding this clonotype: The junction departs from germline at one end; a sequencing error may be responsible. The chain combines TRBV9 with TRBJ2-2, with TRBD2 matching 9 bases. Germline-derived CDR1 and CDR2 are SGDLS and YYNGEE. This CDR3 comprises 15 residues. The CDR3 nucleotides are TGTGCCAGCAGCCGGGTAGCGGGAGCCCACGGGGAGCTGTTATTT. Protein: CASSRVAGAHGELLF.

This chain joins TRBV14 and TRBJ2-5; D gene unclear. Germline V CDR1 and CDR2: SGHDN, FVKESK. Deletions cut 0 bases from V and 9 bases from J, with 8 bases between. The CDR3 loop spans 12 amino acids. The CDR3, as DNA: TGTGCCAGCAGCCAAGAACCGGCGGCCCAGTACTTC. Residues: CASSQEPAAQYF.

This clonotype was found a few times. V gene TRBV7-3 combines with J gene TRBJ2-3; 9 positions agree with TRBD1. Germline V gives CDR1 SGHTA, CDR2 FQGTGA. The V segment lost 4 bases and the J segment 1 base; nucleotides outside the gene matches: 3. The CDR3 has 15 residues. The CDR3 region is CASSSRQGGTDTQYF. The CDR3 DNA follows: TGTGCCAGCAGCTCCCGACAGGGGGGCACAGATACGCAGTATTTT.

This clonotype was observed at least ten times. The gene calls are TRBV23-1 and TRBJ2-3; the match to TRBD2 covers 10 bases. TRBV23-1 qualifies as an ORF whose function is uncertain. V was clipped by 3 bases and J by 2 bases; unmatched bases: 5. This CDR3 is 16 amino acids long. The CDR3 loop reads CASSHPLAGVTDTQYF. The CDR3 region has the DNA TGCGCCAGCAGTCACCCGCTAGCGGGAGTCACAGATACGCAGTATTTT.

On this clonotype itself: A read error may produce the germline difference seen at one junction end. This rearrangement joins TRBV20-1 to TRBJ2-7; D perhaps matches TRBD2 (6 bases). This CDR3 contains 13 residues. Germline V lookup: CDR1 DFQATT, CDR2 SNEGSKA (reference sequence). CDR3 amino acids: CSARGGGLYEQHF. DNA for the CDR3: TGCAGTGCTAGAGGTGGGGGGTTGTACGAGCAGCACTTC.

Details on this clonotype: A much larger clonotype is one base distant, so this may be a read error. The CDR3 bases are TGTGCCAGCAGTAATCCCAGGGGGCCCTACGAGCAGTACTTC. Translating gives CASSNPRGPYEQYF. The chain couples TRBV28 to TRBJ2-7; 8 positions match TRBD1. With 5 bases clipped from V and 2 bases from J, the junction kept 5 bases outside the gene matches. The CDR3 covers 14 residues. CDR1 and CDR2 (germline): MDHEN, SYDVKM.

This clonotype was detected ten times or more. The chain carries TRBV4-1 and TRBJ2-7; D remains ambiguous. The CDR3 is 15 amino acids. The germline V gene encodes CDR1 MGHRA and CDR2 YSYEKL. Trimming stripped 1 base from V and 7 bases from J, with 17 bases between. In DNA form, the CDR3 reads TGCGCCAGCAGCCAAGCCCTTAAGGGCTCTCGGGAGCAGTACTTC. Encoded protein: CASSQALKGSREQYF.

This clonotype appeared many times. The V and J genes are TRBV29-1 and TRBJ2-1, with 9 bases that match TRBD2. From germline, CDR1 is SQVTM and CDR2 ANQGSEA. This CDR3 contains 13 residues. V dropped 3 bases and J dropped 8; count of bases not matched to a gene: 5. The CDR3 sequence is CSVDDSGSYEQFF. The DNA of the CDR3 is TGCAGCGTTGACGATAGCGGGAGTTATGAGCAGTTCTTC.

This chain uses TRBV20-1 with TRBJ2-5; D possibly uses TRBD1 or TRBD2 (6 bases each). Germline-derived CDR1 and CDR2 are DFQATT and SNEGSKA (reference sequence). This CDR3 is built from 15 residues. V lost 5 bases and J lost 5, with 21 bases in between. DNA for the CDR3: TGCAGTGCTCGTAGCCTTTACAGGGAGGAGGAGACCCAGTACTTC. It translates to CSARSLYREEETQYF.

The CDR3 is CASSPHLGSNEQFF. CDR3 DNA sequence: TGCGCCAGCAGCCCGCACCTAGGGAGTAATGAGCAGTTCTTC. J is TRBJ2-1 and V is TRBV4-3; tentative D call: TRBD2 (5 bases). The CDR3 contains 14 residues. Germline-derived CDR1 and CDR2 are LGHNA and YSLEER. V lost 4 bases, J lost 7 bases, and 14 bases lay in between.

This clonotype has at least ten counts. This chain joins TRBV12-3 or TRBV12-4 and TRBJ2-4, with 7 bases lining up with TRBD1. The CDR3 is made up of 16 amino acids. J was trimmed by 3 bases and V by 5 bases; bases with no gene match: 10. In nucleotides, the CDR3 is TGTGCCAGCAGTCCCCGCCGGGACAGCGGCAAAAACATTCAGTACTTC. Protein: CASSPRRDSGKNIQYF.

The V and J genes are TRBV3-1 and TRBJ2-3, with unresolved D. CDR1 is LGHDT, CDR2 YNNKEL, per germline (reference sequence). V gave up 0 bases and J gave up 2 bases, with 9 bases separating them. This CDR3 has 15 amino acids. This chain's CDR3 is CASSQDLDLTDTQYF. The DNA for the CDR3 is TGTGCCAGCAGCCAAGATTTGGACCTCACAGATACGCAGTATTTT.

This clonotype was detected only a few times. The chain is built from TRBV7-9 and TRBJ1-4; TRBD1 might be the D (5 bases). CDR3 length equals 14 residues. Trimming stripped 4 bases from V and 4 bases from J, with 10 bases between. Germline V lookup: CDR1 SEHNR, CDR2 FQNEAQ (reference sequence). The CDR3 region is CASSWDVRNEKLFF. DNA of the CDR3: TGTGCCAGCAGCTGGGACGTACGTAATGAAAAACTGTTTTTT.